This T cell receptor (beta chain) was captured in a study of blood T cell repertoires in COVID-19. Study summary: The United States, Italy and Spain supplied acute and convalescent COVID-19 samples. The cDNA or gDNA used as material had been derived from T cells, B-cell-depleted T cells, or PBMCs.

This CDR3 contains 16 residues. With V trimmed by 0 bases and J by 0 bases, 3 bases remained unmatched. Germline CDR1 SGHNT, CDR2 YYREEE (reference sequence). Methods used by the authors: Amplified reference gene primers provided the basis for estimating nucleated cell counts. Clones were read by immunoSEQ multiplex PCR, and TCRdb kept only the in-frame ones, dropping some. That table gives V, J and clone size, and the DNA gave D and trimming. The repertoire consists of approximately 120,000 clones, with around four fifths occurring once and the leading ten covering 25%. The chain links TRBV5-4 to TRBJ2-3, with 8 nucleotides matching TRBD1. The sequence was obtained from a human donor in a cohort sampled during active COVID-19. Sequencing input: peripheral blood. The CDR3 region is CASSLEDRVSTDTQYF. The CDR3, as DNA: TGTGCCAGCAGCTTGGAGGACAGGGTTAGCACAGATACGCAGTATTTT.